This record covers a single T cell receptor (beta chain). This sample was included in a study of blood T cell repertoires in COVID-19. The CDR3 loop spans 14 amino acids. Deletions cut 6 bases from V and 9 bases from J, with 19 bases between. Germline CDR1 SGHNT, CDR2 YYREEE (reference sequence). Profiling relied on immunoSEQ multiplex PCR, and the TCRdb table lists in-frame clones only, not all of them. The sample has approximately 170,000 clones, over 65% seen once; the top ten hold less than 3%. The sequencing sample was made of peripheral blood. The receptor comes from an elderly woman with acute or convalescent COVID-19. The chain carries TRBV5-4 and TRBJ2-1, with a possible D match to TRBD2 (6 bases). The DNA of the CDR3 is TGTGCCAGCACCAAACCATCGGGGGACGCTGAGCAGTTCTTC. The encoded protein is CASTKPSGDAEQFF.